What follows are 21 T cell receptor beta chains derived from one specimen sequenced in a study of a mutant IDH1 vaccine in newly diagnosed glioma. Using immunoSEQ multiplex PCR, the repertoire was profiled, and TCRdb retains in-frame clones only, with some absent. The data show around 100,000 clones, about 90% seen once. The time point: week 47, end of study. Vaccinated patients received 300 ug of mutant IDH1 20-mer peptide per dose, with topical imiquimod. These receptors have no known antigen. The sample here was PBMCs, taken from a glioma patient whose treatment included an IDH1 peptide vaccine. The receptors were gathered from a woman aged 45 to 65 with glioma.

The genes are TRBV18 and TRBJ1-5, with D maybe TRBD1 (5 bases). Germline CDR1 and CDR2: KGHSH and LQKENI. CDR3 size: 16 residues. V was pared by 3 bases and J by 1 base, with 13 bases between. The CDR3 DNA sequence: TGTGCCAGCTCACCGACGACAGTTCGGAGCAATCAGCCCCAGCATTTT. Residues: CASSPTTVRSNQPQHF.

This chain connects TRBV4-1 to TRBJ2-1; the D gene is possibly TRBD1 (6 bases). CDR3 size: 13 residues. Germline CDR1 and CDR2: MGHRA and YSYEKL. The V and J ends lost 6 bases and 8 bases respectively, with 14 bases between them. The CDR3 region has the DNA TGCGCCAGCAGAAGGGGCAGGGGTGATGAGCAGTTCTTC. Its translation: CASRRGRGDEQFF.

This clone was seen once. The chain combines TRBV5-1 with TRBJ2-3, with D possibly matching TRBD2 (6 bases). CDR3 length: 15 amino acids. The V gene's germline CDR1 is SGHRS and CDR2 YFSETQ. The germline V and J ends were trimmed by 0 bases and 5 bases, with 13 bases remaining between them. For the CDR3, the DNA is TGCGCCAGCAGCTTGGTCGCCCCGGGAGAAGATACGCAGTATTTT. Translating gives CASSLVAPGEDTQYF.

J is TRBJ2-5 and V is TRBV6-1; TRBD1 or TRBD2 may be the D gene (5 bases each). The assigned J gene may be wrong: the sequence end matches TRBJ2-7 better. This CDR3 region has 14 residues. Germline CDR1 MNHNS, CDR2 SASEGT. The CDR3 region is CAASRAGSSYEQYF. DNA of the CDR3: TGTGCAGCCTCCCGGGCAGGGAGTTCCTACGAGCAGTACTTC.

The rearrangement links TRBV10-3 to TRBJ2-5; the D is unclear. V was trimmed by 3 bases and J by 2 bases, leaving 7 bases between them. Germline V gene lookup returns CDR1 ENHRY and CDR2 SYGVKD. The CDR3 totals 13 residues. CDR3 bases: TGTGCCATCAGTGATCCGTTACAAGAGACCCAGTACTTC. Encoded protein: CAISDPLQETQYF.

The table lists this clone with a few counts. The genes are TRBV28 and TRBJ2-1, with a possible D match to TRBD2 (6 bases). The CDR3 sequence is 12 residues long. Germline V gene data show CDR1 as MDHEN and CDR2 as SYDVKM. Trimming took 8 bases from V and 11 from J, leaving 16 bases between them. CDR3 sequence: CASLNWDSKQFF. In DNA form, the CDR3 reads TGTGCCAGCCTAAACTGGGACTCCAAGCAGTTCTTC.

The CDR3 DNA reads TGCGCCAGCAGCTCCATAGGGCGGGGGGCCTACGAGCAGTACTTC. Translation gives CASSSIGRGAYEQYF. The genes are TRBV5-1 and TRBJ2-7, with 8 bases lining up with TRBD2. The ends lost 3 bases at V and 2 bases at J; junction bases unmatched: 7. The CDR3 is 15 residues long. Germline lookup yields CDR1 SGHRS and CDR2 YFSETQ.

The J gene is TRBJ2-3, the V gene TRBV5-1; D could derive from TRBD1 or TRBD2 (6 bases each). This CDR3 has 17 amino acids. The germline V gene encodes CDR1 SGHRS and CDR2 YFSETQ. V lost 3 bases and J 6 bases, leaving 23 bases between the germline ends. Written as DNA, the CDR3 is TGCGCCAGCAGCTCGTCACGGGACTCTAGGGGGTTGGATACGCAGTATTTT. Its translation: CASSSSRDSRGLDTQYF.

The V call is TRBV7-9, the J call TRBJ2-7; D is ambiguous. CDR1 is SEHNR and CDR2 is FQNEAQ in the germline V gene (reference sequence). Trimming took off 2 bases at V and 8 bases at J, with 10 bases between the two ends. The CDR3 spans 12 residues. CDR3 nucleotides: TGTGCCAGCAGCTTACGGTCCTTCAAGCAGTACTTC. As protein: CASSLRSFKQYF. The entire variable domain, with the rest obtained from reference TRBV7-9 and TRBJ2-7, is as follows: DTGVSQNPRHKITKRGQNVTFRCDPISEHNRLYWYRQTLGQGPEFLTYFQNEAQLEKSRLLSDRFSAERPKGSFSTLEIQRTEQGDSAMYLCASSLRSFKQYFGPGTRLTVT.

CDR3 sequence (DNA): TGTGCCAGCAGCCAAGATAGGTCTAGCGGTAGCACAGATACGCAGTATTTT. Translating gives CASSQDRSSGSTDTQYF. This chain joins TRBV4-2 and TRBJ2-3; 7 bases align to TRBD2. The CDR3 runs 17 residues. J gave up 0 bases and V 0 bases, and 6 bases lay outside the gene matches. The germline CDR1 and CDR2 sequences are LGHNA and YNFKEQ.

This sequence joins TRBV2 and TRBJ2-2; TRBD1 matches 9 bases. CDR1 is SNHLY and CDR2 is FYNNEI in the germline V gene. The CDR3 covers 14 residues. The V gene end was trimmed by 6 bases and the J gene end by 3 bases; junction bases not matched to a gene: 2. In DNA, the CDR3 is TGTGCCAGCAGCTGGGACAGGGACACCGGGGAGCTGTTTTTT. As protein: CASSWDRDTGELFF.

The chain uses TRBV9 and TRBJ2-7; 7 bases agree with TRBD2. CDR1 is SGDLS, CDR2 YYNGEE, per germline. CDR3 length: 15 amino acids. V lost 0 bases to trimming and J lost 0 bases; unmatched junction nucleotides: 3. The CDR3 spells CASSVDGRPSYEQYF. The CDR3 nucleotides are TGTGCCAGCAGCGTAGACGGGAGGCCCTCCTACGAGCAGTACTTC.

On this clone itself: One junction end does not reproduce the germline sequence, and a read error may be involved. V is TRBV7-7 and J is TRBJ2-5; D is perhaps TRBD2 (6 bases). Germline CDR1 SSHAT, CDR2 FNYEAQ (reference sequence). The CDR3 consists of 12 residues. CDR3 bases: TGTGCTAGCAGCTTAGGGCGGGGGACCCAGTACTTC. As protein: CASSLGRGTQYF.

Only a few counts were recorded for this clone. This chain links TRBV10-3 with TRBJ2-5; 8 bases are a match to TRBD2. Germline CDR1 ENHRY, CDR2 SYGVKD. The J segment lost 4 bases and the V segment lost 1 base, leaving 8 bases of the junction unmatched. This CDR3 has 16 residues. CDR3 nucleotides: TGTGCCATCAGTGAGTTCAAAGCGGGAGTTCCAGAGACCCAGTACTTC. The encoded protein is CAISEFKAGVPETQYF.

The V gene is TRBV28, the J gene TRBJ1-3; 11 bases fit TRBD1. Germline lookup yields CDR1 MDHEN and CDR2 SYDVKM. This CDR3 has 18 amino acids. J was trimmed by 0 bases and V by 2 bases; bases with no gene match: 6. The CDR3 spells CASSLPTGQGDSGNTIYF. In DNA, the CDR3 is TGTGCCAGCAGTTTACCGACGGGACAGGGGGACTCTGGAAACACCATATATTTT.

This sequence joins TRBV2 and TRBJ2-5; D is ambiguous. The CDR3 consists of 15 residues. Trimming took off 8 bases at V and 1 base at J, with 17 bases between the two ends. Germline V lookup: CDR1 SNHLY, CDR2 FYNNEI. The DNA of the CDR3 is TGTGCCAGCGACCGATGGGGTCAGGCCCAAGAGACCCAGTACTTC. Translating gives CASDRWGQAQETQYF.

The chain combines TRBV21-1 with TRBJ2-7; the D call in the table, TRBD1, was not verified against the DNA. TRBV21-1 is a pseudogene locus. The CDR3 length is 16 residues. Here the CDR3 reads CASIGRQGESSYEQYF. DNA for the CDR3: TGTGCCAGCATTGGGAGGCAGGGGGAGAGCTCCTACGAGCAGTACTTC.

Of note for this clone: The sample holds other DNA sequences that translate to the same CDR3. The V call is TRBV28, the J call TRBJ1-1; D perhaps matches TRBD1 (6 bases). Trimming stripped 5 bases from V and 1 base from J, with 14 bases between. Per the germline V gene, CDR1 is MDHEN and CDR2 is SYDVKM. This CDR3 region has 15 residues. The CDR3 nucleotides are TGTGCCAGCAGTACCTGGACAGCGAAGAACACTGAAGCTTTCTTT. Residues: CASSTWTAKNTEAFF.

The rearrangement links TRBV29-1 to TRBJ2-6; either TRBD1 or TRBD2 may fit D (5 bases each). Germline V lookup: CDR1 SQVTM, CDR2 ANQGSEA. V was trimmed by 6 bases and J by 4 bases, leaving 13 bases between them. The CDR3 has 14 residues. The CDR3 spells CSVLRDPGANVLTF. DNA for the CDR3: TGCAGCGTCCTCCGGGACCCAGGGGCCAACGTCCTGACTTTC.

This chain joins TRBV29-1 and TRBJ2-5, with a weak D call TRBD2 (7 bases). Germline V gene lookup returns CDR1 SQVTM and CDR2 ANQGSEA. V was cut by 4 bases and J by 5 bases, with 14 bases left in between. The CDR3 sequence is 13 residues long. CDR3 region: CSVGHGGAETQYF. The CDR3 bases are TGCAGCGTTGGACATGGGGGGGCGGAGACCCAGTACTTC.

CDR3 sequence reads: CASSEQGDTQYF. CDR3 bases: TGTGCCAGCAGCGAACAGGGAGATACGCAGTATTTT. J is TRBJ2-3 and V is TRBV7-6; possibly TRBD1 for D (6 bases). Germline CDR1 reads SGHVS; CDR2 reads FNYEAQ. The ends were cut back, 5 bases at V and 5 bases at J, with 8 bases in the middle. CDR3 length: 12 residues.